These 23 T cell receptor beta chains share one sample of origin, sequenced in a study of blood T cell repertoires in COVID-19 (dated by TCRdb to about 2020). Library preparation employed the immunoSEQ multiplex PCR assay. The table was pulled from immuneACCESS by TCRdb, which kept in-frame rearrangements only. Such tables lose some clones; where checked, under half of the loss comes from unresolved V genes, and the rest has no known cause. The sample table records 150,000 or so clones; about 82% of these occur just once. Around 8.2% of the sample is held by the ten biggest clonotypes. Sequenced sample: peripheral blood. Every receptor here comes from a woman aged 60-75 years with acute or convalescent COVID-19.

V is TRBV5-1 and J is TRBJ2-3; 10 nucleotides line up with TRBD2. The germline CDR1 and CDR2 sequences are SGHRS and YFSETQ. The CDR3 length is 16 residues. V lost 4 bases, J lost 3 bases, and 8 bases stayed unmatched. CDR3 loop: CASSKAGTSETDTQYF. The CDR3 nucleotides are TGCGCCAGCAGCAAAGCCGGGACTAGCGAGACAGATACGCAGTATTTT. Looking up the rest from reference TRBV5-1 and TRBJ2-3 gives the full variable domain: KAGVTQTPRYLIKTRGQQVTLSCSPISGHRSVSWYQQTPGQGLQFLFEYFSETQRNKGNFPGRFSGRQFSNSRSEMNVSTLELGDSALYLCASSKAGTSETDTQYFGPGTRLTVL.

The CDR3 loop reads CASSRGYRHSPLHF. DNA for the CDR3: TGTGCCAGCAGCCGAGGGTATCGGCATTCACCCCTCCACTTT. The V and J genes are TRBV6-2 or TRBV6-3 and TRBJ1-6; D not certain. The germline gives CDR1 MNHEY, CDR2 SVGEGT. The germline V and J ends were trimmed by 6 bases and 8 bases, with 14 bases remaining between them. The CDR3 totals 14 residues.

This chain links TRBV30 with TRBJ2-7, with D possibly being TRBD1 (5 bases). This CDR3 region has 13 residues. V was trimmed by 1 base and J by 2 bases, leaving 9 bases between them. The germline V gene encodes CDR1 GTSNPN and CDR2 SVGIG (reference sequence). This chain's CDR3 is CAWSGSRAYEQYF. As DNA, the CDR3 is TGTGCCTGGAGTGGCTCCAGGGCCTACGAGCAGTACTTC.

The rearrangement uses TRBV5-4 and TRBJ2-2; D is perhaps TRBD1 (6 bases). The CDR3 is made up of 16 amino acids. Germline V lookup: CDR1 SGHNT, CDR2 YYREEE (reference sequence). V was pared by 2 bases and J by 1 base, with 12 bases between. The CDR3 DNA is TGTGCCAGCAGCTTTGTTGAGACAGGGAACACCGGGGAGCTGTTTTTT. Translated, it gives CASSFVETGNTGELFF.

The chain is built from TRBV10-3 and TRBJ2-5; 11 bases are shared with TRBD2. The CDR3 spans 16 residues. The germline CDR1 and CDR2 sequences are ENHRY and SYGVKD. With 5 bases clipped from V and 1 base from J, the junction kept 6 bases outside the gene matches. The CDR3 coding sequence is TGTGCCATCAGTAGCCGACTAGCGGGGTCCCAAGAGACCCAGTACTTC. Its translation is CAISSRLAGSQETQYF.

In its sample, this clone was seen once. This chain links TRBV28 with TRBJ1-4, with D possibly matching TRBD1 (6 bases). V gave up 4 bases and J gave up 10 bases, with 22 bases separating them. The V gene's germline CDR1 is MDHEN and CDR2 SYDVKM. CDR3 length equals 16 residues. CDR3 sequence reads: CASSSATGGFHGKLFF. CDR3 sequence (DNA): TGTGCCAGCAGTTCAGCGACAGGCGGGTTTCATGGAAAACTGTTTTTT. The entire variable domain, with the rest obtained from reference TRBV28 and TRBJ1-4, is as follows: DVKVTQSSRYLVKRTGEKVFLECVQDMDHENMFWYRQDPGLGLRLIYFSYDVKMKEKGDIPEGYSVSREKKERFSLILESASTNQTSMYLCASSSATGGFHGKLFFGSGTQLSVL.

DNA of the CDR3: TGTGCCAGCAGTTTTTTGGGCAACAATGAAAAACTGTTTTTT. This sequence encodes CASSFLGNNEKLFF. The V and J genes are TRBV28 and TRBJ1-4; D ambiguous. Deletions cut 3 bases from V and 5 bases from J, with 10 bases between. The CDR3 runs to 14 residues. The V gene's germline CDR1 is MDHEN and CDR2 SYDVKM.

This clone was recorded only once. The J gene is TRBJ2-1, the V gene TRBV27; 9 bases align to TRBD2. CDR1 and CDR2 (germline): MNHEY, SMNVEV (reference sequence). The CDR3 loop spans 14 amino acids. With V trimmed by 6 bases and J by 6 bases, 6 bases remained unmatched. The CDR3 DNA follows: TGTGCCAGCAGACATAGCGGGGGTCTCAATGAGCAGTTCTTC. Residues: CASRHSGGLNEQFF.

The V and J genes are TRBV12-3 or TRBV12-4 and TRBJ1-2; D is ambiguous. Trimming took off 6 bases at V and 5 bases at J, with 10 bases between the two ends. CDR3 size: 12 residues. The CDR3 here is CASSRGPYGYTF. The CDR3, as DNA: TGTGCCAGCAGCCGAGGGCCATATGGCTACACCTTC.

In its sample, this clone was seen a few times. Relative to the germline gene, one junction end is altered; a read error may explain this. V usage is TRBV29-1 and J usage is TRBJ1-2, with 9 positions matching TRBD1. The CDR3 totals 15 residues. Germline-derived CDR1 and CDR2 are SQVTM and ANQGSEA. The CDR3 loop is CSVQENRGRSYGYTF. The CDR3 nucleotides are TGCAGCGTTCAAGAGAACAGGGGGCGCAGCTATGGCTACACCTTC.

This clone was detected only a few times. The chain is built from TRBV4-2 and TRBJ2-1; TRBD2 matches 7 bases. The V gene end was trimmed by 2 bases and the J gene end by 15 bases; junction bases not matched to a gene: 7. The CDR3 consists of 12 residues. Germline lookup yields CDR1 LGHNA and CDR2 YNFKEQ. The CDR3 sequence is CASSQPGLDPFF. CDR3 DNA: TGTGCCAGCAGCCAACCCGGACTAGATCCGTTCTTC.

The chain links TRBV5-1 to TRBJ2-5; 7 bases line up with TRBD2. The length of the CDR3 is 13 residues. V was pared by 6 bases and J by 2 bases, with 4 bases of the junction left unmatched. Germline CDR1 reads SGHRS; CDR2 reads YFSETQ. The CDR3 spells CASNPAGQETQYF. CDR3 bases: TGCGCCAGCAACCCAGCGGGACAAGAGACCCAGTACTTC.

The gene calls are TRBV28 and TRBJ1-5, with D hard to call. The germline V gene encodes CDR1 MDHEN and CDR2 SYDVKM. V lost 7 bases to trimming and J lost 7 bases, with 11 bases between them. CDR3 length: 12 amino acids. The CDR3 here is CASTLPGQPQHF. In DNA, the CDR3 is TGTGCCAGCACTTTGCCGGGACAGCCCCAGCATTTT.

This chain joins TRBV7-6 and TRBJ1-4; D uncertain. Trimming pared 0 bases from V and 2 bases from J, leaving 16 bases between. This CDR3 spans 18 amino acids. Germline V gene data show CDR1 as SGHVS and CDR2 as FNYEAQ. CDR3: CASSLAVAVPGTNEKLFF. CDR3 nucleotide sequence: TGTGCCAGCAGCTTAGCGGTGGCAGTTCCGGGGACTAATGAAAAACTGTTTTTT.

The gene calls are TRBV18 and TRBJ2-4; TRBD1 is a possible D gene (5 bases). Germline-derived CDR1 and CDR2 are KGHSH and LQKENI. Trimming took off 1 base at V and 9 bases at J, with 13 bases between the two ends. CDR3 size: 14 residues. Written as DNA, the CDR3 is TGTGCCAGCTCACCACAGGGTAGGCAGGGCATTCAGTACTTC. Amino acids: CASSPQGRQGIQYF.

V and J are TRBV5-4 and TRBJ2-2, with D perhaps matching TRBD2 (6 bases). Germline lookup yields CDR1 SGHNT and CDR2 YYREEE (reference sequence). The CDR3 length is 16 residues. Trimming removed 4 bases at V and 1 base at J, with 14 bases between. For the CDR3, the DNA is TGTGCCAGCAGCGGGGGGATACTGGTGAACACCGGGGAGCTGTTTTTT. Protein: CASSGGILVNTGELFF.

The J gene is TRBJ2-7, the V gene TRBV6-5, with D possibly TRBD1 on 5 matching bases. The germline V gene has CDR1 MNHEY and CDR2 SVGAGI. Trimming removed 7 bases at V and 3 bases at J, with 7 bases between. The CDR3 is 11 amino acids. The CDR3 DNA reads TGTGCCAGCACTCAGGGCTACGAGCAGTACTTC. The encoded protein is CASTQGYEQYF.

The CDR3 here is CASSLARGGYTF. In DNA, the CDR3 is TGTGCCAGCAGCCTCGCACGGGGGGGCTACACCTTC. The J gene is TRBJ1-2, the V gene TRBV28; TRBD1 might be the D (5 bases). CDR3 length: 12 amino acids. The germline V gene encodes CDR1 MDHEN and CDR2 SYDVKM. V lost 6 bases, J lost 8 bases, and 13 bases lay in between.

This sequence joins TRBV7-2 and TRBJ2-5; 9 nucleotides line up with TRBD2. Germline V lookup: CDR1 SGHTA, CDR2 FQGNSA. The CDR3 runs 15 residues. V lost 1 base to trimming and J lost 5 bases; unmatched junction nucleotides: 5. The CDR3 DNA follows: TGTGCCAGCAGCTTAGTACTAGCGGGTCGTGAGACCCAGTACTTC. This encodes CASSLVLAGRETQYF.

This clone was picked up many times. The chain has TRBV30 and TRBJ2-7; TRBD1 is a possible D gene (6 bases). Germline assignment: CDR1 GTSNPN and CDR2 SVGIG (reference sequence). The CDR3 totals 11 residues. Trimming left V 1 base short and J 10 bases short, with 11 bases between. Here the CDR3 reads CAWSAHRAQYF. The CDR3, as DNA: TGTGCCTGGAGTGCCCACAGGGCCCAGTACTTC.

The chain links TRBV3-1 (or the pseudogene TRBV3-2) to TRBJ2-7, with a weak D call TRBD1 (6 bases). Trimming removed 3 bases at V and 6 bases at J, with 15 bases between. There are 14 residues in the CDR3. CDR1 is LGHDT, CDR2 YNNKEL, per germline (reference sequence). This CDR3 reads CASSHARVGGEQYF. DNA for the CDR3: TGTGCCAGCAGCCACGCCCGAGTAGGGGGCGAGCAGTACTTC.

V gene TRBV7-2 combines with J gene TRBJ2-7, with 8 bases fitting TRBD2. The CDR3 runs to 16 residues. The V gene end was trimmed by 3 bases and the J gene end by 7 bases; junction bases not matched to a gene: 14. Per the germline V gene, CDR1 is SGHTA and CDR2 is FQGNSA. In nucleotides, the CDR3 is TGTGCCAGCAGCTTGTTATTAGCGGGGACAAAGAAGGAGCAGTACTTC. Translation: CASSLLLAGTKKEQYF.

The table lists this clone with a few counts. V usage is TRBV4-1 and J usage is TRBJ1-5; D gene unclear. Trimming took 6 bases from V and 0 from J, leaving 12 bases between them. The CDR3 is made up of 15 amino acids. CDR1 is MGHRA and CDR2 is YSYEKL in the germline V gene. The CDR3 protein is CASRIGRGSNQPQHF. CDR3 in DNA: TGCGCCAGCAGGATCGGACGGGGTAGCAATCAGCCCCAGCATTTT.